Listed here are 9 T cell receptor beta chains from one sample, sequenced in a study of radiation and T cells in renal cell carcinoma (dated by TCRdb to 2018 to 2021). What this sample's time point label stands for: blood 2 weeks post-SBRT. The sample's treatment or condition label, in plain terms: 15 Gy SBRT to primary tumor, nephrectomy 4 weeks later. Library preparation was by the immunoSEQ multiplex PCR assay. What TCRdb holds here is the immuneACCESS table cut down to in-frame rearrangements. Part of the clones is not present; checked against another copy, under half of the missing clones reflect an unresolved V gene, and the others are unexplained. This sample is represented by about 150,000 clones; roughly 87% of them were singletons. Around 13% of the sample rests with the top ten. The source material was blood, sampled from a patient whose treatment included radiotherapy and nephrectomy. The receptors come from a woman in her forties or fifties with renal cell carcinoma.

CDR3 residues: CASSRGGGALNTEAFF. CDR3 DNA sequence: TGTGCCAGTAGTAGGGGCGGAGGGGCCCTGAACACTGAAGCTTTCTTT. The V and J genes are TRBV19 and TRBJ1-1; tentatively, D is TRBD1 (5 bases). The germline gives CDR1 LNHDA, CDR2 SQIVND (reference sequence). The V end was cut by 4 bases, the J end by 0 bases, with 15 bases between. This CDR3 contains 16 residues.

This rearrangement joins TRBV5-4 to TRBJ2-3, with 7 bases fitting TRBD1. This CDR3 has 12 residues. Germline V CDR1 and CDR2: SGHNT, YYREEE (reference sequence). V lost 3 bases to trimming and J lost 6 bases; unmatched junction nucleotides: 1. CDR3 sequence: CASSSRGDTQYF. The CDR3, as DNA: TGTGCCAGCAGCTCCAGGGGGGATACGCAGTATTTT.

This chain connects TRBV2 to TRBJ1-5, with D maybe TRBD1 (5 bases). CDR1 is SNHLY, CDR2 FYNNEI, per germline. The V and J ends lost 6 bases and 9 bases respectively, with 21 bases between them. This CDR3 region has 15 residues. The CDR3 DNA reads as TGTGCCAGCAGCCTTTGGGTAGGGGAGGTTGGGCCCCAGCATTTT. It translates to CASSLWVGEVGPQHF.

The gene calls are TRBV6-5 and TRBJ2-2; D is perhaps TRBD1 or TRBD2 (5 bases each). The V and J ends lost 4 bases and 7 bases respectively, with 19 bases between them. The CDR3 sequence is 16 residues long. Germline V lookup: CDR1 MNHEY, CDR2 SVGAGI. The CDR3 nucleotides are TGTGCCAGCAGTTTCCGACAGACCACCCGGGGCGGGGAGCTGTTTTTT. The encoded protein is CASSFRQTTRGGELFF.

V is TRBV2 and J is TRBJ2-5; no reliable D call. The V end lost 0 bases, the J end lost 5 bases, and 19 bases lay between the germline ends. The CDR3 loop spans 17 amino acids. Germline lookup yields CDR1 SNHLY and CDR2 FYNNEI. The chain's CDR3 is CASSEALRNGYGETQYF. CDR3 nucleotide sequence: TGTGCCAGCAGTGAAGCGCTAAGGAACGGCTATGGGGAGACCCAGTACTTC. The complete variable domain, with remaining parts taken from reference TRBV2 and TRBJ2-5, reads EPEVTQTPSHQVTQMGQEVILRCVPISNHLYFYWYRQILGQKVEFLVSFYNNEISEKSEIFDDQFSVERPDGSNFTLKIRSTKLEDSAMYFCASSEALRNGYGETQYFGPGTRLLVL.

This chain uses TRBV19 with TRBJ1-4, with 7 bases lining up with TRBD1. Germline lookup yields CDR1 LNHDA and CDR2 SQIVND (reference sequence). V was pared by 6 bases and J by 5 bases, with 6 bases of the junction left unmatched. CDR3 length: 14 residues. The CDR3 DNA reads TGTGCCAGTAGGGCGGGACAGCTAAATGAAAAACTGTTTTTT. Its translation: CASRAGQLNEKLFF.

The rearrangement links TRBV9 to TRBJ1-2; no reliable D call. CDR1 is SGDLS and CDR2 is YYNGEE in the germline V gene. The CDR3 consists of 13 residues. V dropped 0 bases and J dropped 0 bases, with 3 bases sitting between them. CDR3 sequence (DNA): TGTGCCAGCAGCGTAGGGGCTAACTATGGCTACACCTTC. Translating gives CASSVGANYGYTF.

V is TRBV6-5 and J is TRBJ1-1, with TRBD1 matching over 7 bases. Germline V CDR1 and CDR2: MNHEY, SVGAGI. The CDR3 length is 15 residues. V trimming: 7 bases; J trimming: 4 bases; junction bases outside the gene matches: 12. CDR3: CASTTTGVMSTEAFF. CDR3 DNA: TGTGCCAGCACCACAACAGGGGTTATGAGCACTGAAGCTTTCTTT.

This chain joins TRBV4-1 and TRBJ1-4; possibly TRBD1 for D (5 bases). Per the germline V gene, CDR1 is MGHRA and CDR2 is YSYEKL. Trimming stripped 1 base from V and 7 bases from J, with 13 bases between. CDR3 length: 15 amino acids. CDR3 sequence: CASSQGGTGGEKLFF. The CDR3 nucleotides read TGCGCCAGCAGCCAAGGGGGCACAGGTGGTGAAAAACTGTTTTTT.